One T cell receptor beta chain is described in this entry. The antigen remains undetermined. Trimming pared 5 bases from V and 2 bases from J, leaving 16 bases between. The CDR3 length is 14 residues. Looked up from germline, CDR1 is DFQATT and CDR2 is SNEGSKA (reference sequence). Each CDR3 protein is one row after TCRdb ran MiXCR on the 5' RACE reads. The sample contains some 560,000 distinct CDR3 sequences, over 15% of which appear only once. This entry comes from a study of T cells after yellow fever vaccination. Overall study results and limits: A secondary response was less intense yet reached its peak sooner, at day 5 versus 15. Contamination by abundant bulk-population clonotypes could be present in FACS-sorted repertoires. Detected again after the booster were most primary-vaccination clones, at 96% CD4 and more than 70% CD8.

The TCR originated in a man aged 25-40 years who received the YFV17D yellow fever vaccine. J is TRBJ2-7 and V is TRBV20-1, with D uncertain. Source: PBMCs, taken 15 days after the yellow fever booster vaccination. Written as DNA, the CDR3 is TGCAGTGCTCCAACAGCCCACGAGACCTACGAGCAGTACTTC. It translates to CSAPTAHETYEQYF.